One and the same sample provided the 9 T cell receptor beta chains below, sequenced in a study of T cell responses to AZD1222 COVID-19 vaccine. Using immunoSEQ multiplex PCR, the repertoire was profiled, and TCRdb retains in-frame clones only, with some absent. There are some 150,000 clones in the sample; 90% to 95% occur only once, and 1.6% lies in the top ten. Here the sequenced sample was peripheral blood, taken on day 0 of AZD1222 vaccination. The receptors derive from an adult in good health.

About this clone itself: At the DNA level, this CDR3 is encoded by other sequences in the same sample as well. DNA for the CDR3: TGTGCCAGCAGTGAAGGTAGCAATCAGCCCCAGCATTTT. Translating gives CASSEGSNQPQHF. The genes are TRBV6-4 and TRBJ1-5, with unresolved D. Deletions cut 3 bases from V and 0 bases from J, with 3 bases between. Germline loops: CDR1 MRHNA, CDR2 SNTAGT. CDR3 length equals 13 residues.

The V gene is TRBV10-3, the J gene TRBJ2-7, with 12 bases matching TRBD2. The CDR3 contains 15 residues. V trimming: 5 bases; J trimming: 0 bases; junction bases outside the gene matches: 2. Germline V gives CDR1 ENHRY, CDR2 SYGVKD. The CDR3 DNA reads TGTGCCATCAGTCGGGGACTAGCGGGCTCCTACGAGCAGTACTTC. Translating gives CAISRGLAGSYEQYF.

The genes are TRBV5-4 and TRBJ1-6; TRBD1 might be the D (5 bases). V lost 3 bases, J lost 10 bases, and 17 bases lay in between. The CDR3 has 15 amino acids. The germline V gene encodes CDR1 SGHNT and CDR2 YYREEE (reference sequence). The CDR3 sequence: CASSSIDGAESPLHF. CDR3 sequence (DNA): TGTGCCAGCAGCTCGATAGACGGGGCTGAATCACCCCTCCACTTT.

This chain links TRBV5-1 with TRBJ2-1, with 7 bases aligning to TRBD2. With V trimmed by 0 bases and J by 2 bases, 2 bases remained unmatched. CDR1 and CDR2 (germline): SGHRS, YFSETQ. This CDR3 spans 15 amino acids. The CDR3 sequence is CASSLAAGTYNEQFF. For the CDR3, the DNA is TGCGCCAGCAGCTTGGCAGCGGGAACCTACAATGAGCAGTTCTTC.

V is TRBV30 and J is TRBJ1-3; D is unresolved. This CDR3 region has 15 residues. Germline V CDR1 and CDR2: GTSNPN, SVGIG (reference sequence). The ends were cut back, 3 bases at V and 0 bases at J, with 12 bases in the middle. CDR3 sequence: CAWRSTRDSGNTIYF. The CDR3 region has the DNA TGTGCCTGGAGATCCACCCGGGACTCTGGAAACACCATATATTTT.

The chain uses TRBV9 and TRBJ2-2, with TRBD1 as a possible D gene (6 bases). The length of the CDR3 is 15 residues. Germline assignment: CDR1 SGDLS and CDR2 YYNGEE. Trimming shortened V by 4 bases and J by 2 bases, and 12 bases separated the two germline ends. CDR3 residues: CASSKTGGNTGELFF. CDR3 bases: TGTGCCAGCAGCAAGACAGGAGGAAACACCGGGGAGCTGTTTTTT.

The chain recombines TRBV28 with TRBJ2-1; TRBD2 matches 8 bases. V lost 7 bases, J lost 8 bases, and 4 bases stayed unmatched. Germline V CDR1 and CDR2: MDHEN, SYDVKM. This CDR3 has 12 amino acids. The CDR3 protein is CASTPGGHEQFF. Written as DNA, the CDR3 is TGTGCCAGCACACCGGGGGGGCATGAGCAGTTCTTC.

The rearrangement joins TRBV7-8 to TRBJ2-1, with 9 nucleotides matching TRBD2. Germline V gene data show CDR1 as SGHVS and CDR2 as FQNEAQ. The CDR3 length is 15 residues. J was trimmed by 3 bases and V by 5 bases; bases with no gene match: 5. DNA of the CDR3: TGTGCCAGCAGCCAGCTAGCGGGGATCTACAATGAGCAGTTCTTC. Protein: CASSQLAGIYNEQFF.

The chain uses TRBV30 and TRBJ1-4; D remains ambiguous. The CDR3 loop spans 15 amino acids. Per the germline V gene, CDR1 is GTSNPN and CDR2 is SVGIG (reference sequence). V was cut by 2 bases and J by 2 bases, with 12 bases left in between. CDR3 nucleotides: TGTGCCTGGAGTACGTGGGCTACGACTAATGAAAAACTGTTTTTT. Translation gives CAWSTWATTNEKLFF.